This TCR beta chain was captured in a study of blood T cell repertoires in COVID-19. Study-level information: Collection of acute and convalescent COVID-19 samples took place in the United States, Italy and Spain.

This clone is deemed medium-sized. In the original workflow: Reference gene primers were amplified, and this amplification served to estimate nucleated cell counts. TCRdb keeps only in-frame clones here, not all; method: immunoSEQ multiplex PCR. V and J calls and clone size are given by that table; D and trimming were obtained from the DNA. The sample lists about 15,000 clones; about 86% were seen once. CDR3 length: 16 amino acids. Germline CDR1 SGHVS, CDR2 FNYEAQ. The ends lost 5 bases at V and 8 bases at J; junction bases unmatched: 13. This TCR was recovered from a man aged 55 to 69 with acute or convalescent COVID-19. The sample taken for sequencing was peripheral blood. The V call is TRBV7-6, the J call TRBJ1-4; 8 bases are shared with TRBD1. CDR3 nucleotides: TGTGCCAGCAGCCCTGAGCGGGACAGGAGATTCGAAAAACTGTTTTTT. Protein: CASSPERDRRFEKLFF.